A single sample gave rise to the 10 T cell receptor beta chains below, sequenced in a study of vaccination effects on CD4 cells after COVID-19. Antigen specificity for these receptors is unknown. Sequencing followed a ViraFEST assay step that expanded antigen-specific CD4+ T cells with viral peptide pools. At the end of about 10 days of culture, CD4+ T cells were isolated. No vaccinee had earlier SARS-CoV-2 infection, and nucleocapsid antibodies were negative. This table comes from immunoSEQ multiplex PCR, and its TCRdb copy is limited to in-frame clones, with some not included. The sample has about 38,000 clones, under 70% seen once; the top ten hold about 22%. The material sequenced was CD4+ T cells from PBMCs cultured with SARS-CoV-2 spike peptides, taken before COVID-19 vaccination. All receptors come from a human donor who received a COVID-19 vaccine.

The gene calls are TRBV10-3 and TRBJ2-1, with 10 bases matching TRBD2. The V gene's germline CDR1 is ENHRY and CDR2 SYGVKD. The CDR3 covers 15 residues. The trim removed 7 bases at V and 5 bases at J, leaving 8 bases unmatched. The CDR3 is CAITPLAGVNNEQFF. Here the CDR3 DNA reads TGTGCCATCACCCCCCTAGCGGGAGTTAACAATGAGCAGTTCTTC.

This clone was observed a handful of times. The DNA of the CDR3 is TGTGCTAGTGGTTTGGTAAGTAAGGGGATTGCCCTCCTTTCACCCCTCCACTTT. Translating gives CASGLVSKGIALLSPLHF. This rearrangement joins TRBV12-5 to TRBJ1-6, with a possible D match to TRBD1 (5 bases). The CDR3 is 18 residues long. The germline CDR1 and CDR2 sequences are LGHNT and FRNRAP. With 0 bases removed from V and 9 bases from J, the gap between germline ends came to 21 bases.

This chain uses TRBV18 with TRBJ2-1; D possibly uses TRBD1 or TRBD2 (6 bases each). V was cut by 1 base and J by 9 bases, with 10 bases left in between. CDR1 is KGHSH, CDR2 LQKENI, per germline. The CDR3 loop spans 13 amino acids. CDR3 in DNA: TGTGCCAGCTCACCACAGGGGGGAGGTGAGCAGTTCTTC. This translates into CASSPQGGGEQFF. The full variable domain, completed using reference TRBV18 and TRBJ2-1, is NAGVMQNPRHLVRRRGQEARLRCSPMKGHSHVYWYRQLPEEGLKFMVYLQKENIIDESGMPKERFSAEFPKEGPSILRIQQVVRGDSAAYFCASSPQGGGEQFFGPGTRLTVL.

The chain joins TRBV11-2 to TRBJ1-3; D is undetermined. This CDR3 has 19 residues. CDR1 and CDR2 from the germline V gene are SGHAT and FQNNGV. The germline V and J ends were trimmed by 2 bases and 0 bases, with 20 bases remaining between them. DNA for the CDR3: TGTGCCAGCAGCTTAAAGCAGGTCCTTCCGTTCAGCTCTGGAAACACCATATATTTT. This codes for CASSLKQVLPFSSGNTIYF.

The gene calls are TRBV18 and TRBJ2-7; 9 bases match TRBD2. V gave up 3 bases and J gave up 3 bases; unmatched junction bases: 6. Germline V gives CDR1 KGHSH, CDR2 LQKENI. This CDR3 is built from 15 residues. CDR3 amino acids: CASSPSLAGNYEQYF. CDR3 bases: TGTGCCAGCTCACCCAGCCTAGCGGGAAACTACGAGCAGTACTTC.

This clone has just a few counts. The chain carries TRBV4-1 and TRBJ2-7; D gene uncertain. Germline V gene lookup returns CDR1 MGHRA and CDR2 YSYEKL. V was shortened by 1 base and J by 4 bases, with 8 bases between the two germline ends. The CDR3 is 13 amino acids. This chain's CDR3 is CASSQAASYEQYF. As DNA, the CDR3 is TGCGCCAGCAGCCAAGCGGCCAGTTACGAGCAGTACTTC.

J is TRBJ2-1 and V is TRBV5-4, with D tentatively TRBD2 (6 bases). Germline V gene lookup returns CDR1 SGHNT and CDR2 YYREEE (reference sequence). V lost 4 bases and J lost 7, with 12 bases in between. CDR3 size: 13 residues. The CDR3 loop is CASSLEGPNEQFF. DNA for the CDR3: TGTGCCAGCAGCCTGGAGGGCCCGAATGAGCAGTTCTTC.

The chain is built from TRBV5-4 and TRBJ2-3; TRBD1 matches at 9 bases. Germline V gives CDR1 SGHNT, CDR2 YYREEE (reference sequence). The CDR3 has 16 amino acids. V was clipped by 3 bases and J by 3 bases; unmatched bases: 8. CDR3 nucleotide sequence: TGTGCCAGCAGCTCGGTACCGGGACAGGGAACAGATACGCAGTATTTT. Amino acids: CASSSVPGQGTDTQYF.

The chain links TRBV4-2 to TRBJ2-2; 12 bases agree with TRBD2. Germline assignment: CDR1 LGHNA and CDR2 YNFKEQ. CDR3 size: 19 residues. The trim removed 1 base at V and 5 bases at J, leaving 11 bases unmatched. The CDR3 region has the DNA TGTGCCAGCAGCCAAGTGGGGCGACTAGCGGGAGTAGGTACCGGGGAGCTGTTTTTT. The encoded protein is CASSQVGRLAGVGTGELFF.

The V and J genes are TRBV15 and TRBJ2-5; 7 bases fit TRBD2. Germline CDR1 reads LNHNV; CDR2 reads YYDKDF (reference sequence). Trimming removed 0 bases from V and 2 bases from J; junction bases left unmatched: 3. This CDR3 comprises 15 residues. CDR3 sequence reads: CATSRDPSGQETQYF. DNA of the CDR3: TGTGCCACCAGCAGAGATCCTAGCGGACAAGAGACCCAGTACTTC.